One sample yielded the 27 T cell receptor beta chains listed below, sequenced in a study of cytomegalovirus exposure and HLA in healthy donors. The study ran its PCR with 60 Vbeta and 13 Jbeta primers. TCRdb's table, derived via immunoSEQ multiplex PCR, lists solely in-frame clones and lacks some. The sample lists 100,000 to 150,000 clones; around 67% were seen once. The sequencing input was PBMCs. Receptors originate from a woman aged 35 to 49 in good health and CMV-seronegative.

The rearrangement links TRBV9 to TRBJ2-6, with D possibly TRBD1 on 5 matching bases. Germline CDR1 SGDLS, CDR2 YYNGEE. The CDR3 is made up of 16 amino acids. V was cut by 1 base and J by 4 bases, with 12 bases left in between. The CDR3 DNA reads as TGTGCCAGCAGCGTAACATCAGGGTCCGGGGCCAACGTCCTGACTTTC. Translation: CASSVTSGSGANVLTF.

V and J are TRBV18 and TRBJ2-5, with 9 nucleotides matching TRBD1. CDR1 is KGHSH, CDR2 LQKENI, per germline. This CDR3 is 18 amino acids long. J gave up 4 bases and V 3 bases, and 15 bases lay outside the gene matches. The CDR3 loop reads CASSPPTFLGQGGETQYF. The CDR3 coding sequence is TGTGCCAGCTCACCGCCGACGTTCCTGGGACAGGGAGGAGAGACCCAGTACTTC.

The V gene is TRBV7-3, the J gene TRBJ2-3, with TRBD2 matching over 8 bases. The CDR3 runs 16 residues. With V trimmed by 4 bases and J by 5 bases, 11 bases remained unmatched. Per germline, CDR1 SGHTA and CDR2 FQGTGA. This chain's CDR3 is CASSSSPSGLGDTQYF. The CDR3 bases are TGTGCCAGCAGCTCGTCACCTAGCGGGCTGGGAGATACGCAGTATTTT.

The V call is TRBV28, the J call TRBJ2-6; no clear D. There are 13 residues in the CDR3. V dropped 3 bases and J dropped 4 bases, with 4 bases sitting between them. Germline V lookup: CDR1 MDHEN, CDR2 SYDVKM. DNA of the CDR3: TGTGCCAGCAGTTTGACAGGGGCCAACGTCCTGACTTTC. Encoded protein: CASSLTGANVLTF.

This clone was detected only a few times. The rearrangement uses TRBV7-2 and TRBJ1-5, with D maybe TRBD1 (6 bases). Germline V gene data show CDR1 as SGHTA and CDR2 as FQGNSA. V lost 2 bases to trimming and J lost 7 bases, with 21 bases between them. This CDR3 has 17 residues. This chain's CDR3 is CASSLTGGGAGRQPQHF. The DNA for the CDR3 is TGTGCCAGCAGCTTAACCGGCGGGGGGGCTGGTCGACAGCCCCAGCATTTT.

J is TRBJ2-5 and V is TRBV5-1, with 11 bases aligning to TRBD1. The CDR3 contains 15 residues. Germline CDR1 reads SGHRS; CDR2 reads YFSETQ. V trimming: 0 bases; J trimming: 5 bases; junction bases outside the gene matches: 3. The CDR3 DNA sequence: TGCGCCAGCAGCTTGGGGACAGGGGGCGGGGAGACCCAGTACTTC. Protein product: CASSLGTGGGETQYF.

The V and J genes are TRBV19 and TRBJ2-3; TRBD1 is a possible D gene (6 bases). The germline V gene encodes CDR1 LNHDA and CDR2 SQIVND (reference sequence). V was clipped by 6 bases and J by 0 bases, with 7 bases between them. The CDR3 is 13 amino acids. The chain's CDR3 is CASRGHSTDTQYF. Written as DNA, the CDR3 is TGTGCCAGTAGGGGACACAGCACAGATACGCAGTATTTT. Filled out from reference TRBV19 and TRBJ2-3, the complete variable domain reads DGGITQSPKYLFRKEGQNVTLSCEQNLNHDAMYWYRQDPGQGLRLIYYSQIVNDFQKGDIAEGYSVSREKKESFPLTVTSAQKNPTAFYLCASRGHSTDTQYFGPGTRLTVL.

The rearrangement links TRBV29-1 to TRBJ2-5; 9 bases are a match to TRBD1. The J call may be incorrect, as the DNA end agrees better with TRBJ2-7. The CDR3 sequence is 12 residues long. The germline gives CDR1 SQVTM, CDR2 ANQGSEA. The CDR3 DNA follows: TGCAGCGTCCGACAGGGGGCCTACGAGCAGTACTTC. It translates to CSVRQGAYEQYF.

The chain links TRBV5-5 to TRBJ1-4; D gene ambiguous. CDR3 length: 14 amino acids. The ends were cut back, 2 bases at V and 0 bases at J, with 5 bases in the middle. CDR1 is SGHKS and CDR2 is YYEKEE in the germline V gene (reference sequence). The DNA of the CDR3 is TGTGCCAGCAGCTTAGCTCCAACTAATGAAAAACTGTTTTTT. Its translation: CASSLAPTNEKLFF.

The gene calls are TRBV7-6 and TRBJ1-2, with 7 bases fitting TRBD1. Per germline, CDR1 SGHVS and CDR2 FNYEAQ. The CDR3 totals 15 residues. The V gene end was trimmed by 5 bases and the J gene end by 4 bases; junction bases not matched to a gene: 10. The CDR3 region is CASSPGQTSPYGYTF. DNA for the CDR3: TGTGCCAGCAGCCCGGGACAGACTAGTCCCTATGGCTACACCTTC.

The gene calls are TRBV4-1 and TRBJ1-2; D is possibly TRBD1 (6 bases). Germline V gene sequence: CDR1 MGHRA, CDR2 YSYEKL. The CDR3 spans 13 residues. V lost 4 bases and J lost 5, with 11 bases in between. The CDR3 spells CASSLDRKYGYTF. DNA of the CDR3: TGCGCCAGCAGCCTGGACAGAAAATATGGCTACACCTTC.

The rearrangement joins TRBV6-6 to TRBJ2-6; D is possibly TRBD1 (5 bases). Germline V gene lookup returns CDR1 MNHNY and CDR2 SVGAGI (reference sequence). The CDR3 spans 16 residues. Trimming took off 6 bases at V and 0 bases at J, with 12 bases between the two ends. As DNA, the CDR3 is TGTGCCAGCAGGTCCGACAGCTACTCTGGGGCCAACGTCCTGACTTTC. Residues: CASRSDSYSGANVLTF.

Comments on this clone: A read error may account for a junction end that differs from germline. This chain uses TRBV7-7 with TRBJ2-2; D might be TRBD2 (5 bases). This CDR3 comprises 13 residues. The germline V gene encodes CDR1 SSHAT and CDR2 FNYEAQ (reference sequence). CDR3 sequence reads: CASSQTTTGELFF. Here the CDR3 DNA reads TGTGCTAGCAGCCAGACTACCACCGGGGAGCTGTTTTTT.

The chain uses TRBV27 and TRBJ2-7, with 8 bases matching TRBD2. J gave up 4 bases and V 4 bases, and 3 bases lay outside the gene matches. The CDR3 has 13 residues. Germline V gene data show CDR1 as MNHEY and CDR2 as SMNVEV (reference sequence). CDR3 sequence reads: CASSWQRGYEQYF. CDR3 coding DNA: TGTGCCAGCAGTTGGCAGCGGGGGTACGAGCAGTACTTC.

The rearrangement links TRBV23-1 to TRBJ1-6; 10 bases match TRBD1. TRBV23-1 is recorded as an ORF, its role being uncertain. The CDR3 is 17 residues long. V gave up 3 bases and J gave up 5 bases; unmatched junction bases: 7. The CDR3 sequence: CASSHQTGGADNSPLHF. The DNA of the CDR3 is TGCGCCAGCAGTCACCAGACAGGGGGCGCAGATAATTCACCCCTCCACTTT.

V and J are TRBV19 and TRBJ1-4; D remains ambiguous. Germline values: CDR1 LNHDA, CDR2 SQIVND (reference sequence). The CDR3 is 16 amino acids. V lost 3 bases and J lost 1, with 12 bases in between. The CDR3, as DNA: TGTGCCAGTAGTATTGAGGGAAGGAGAACTAATGAAAAACTGTTTTTT. Its translation: CASSIEGRRTNEKLFF. Looking up the rest from reference TRBV19 and TRBJ1-4 gives the full variable domain: DGGITQSPKYLFRKEGQNVTLSCEQNLNHDAMYWYRQDPGQGLRLIYYSQIVNDFQKGDIAEGYSVSREKKESFPLTVTSAQKNPTAFYLCASSIEGRRTNEKLFFGSGTQLSVL.

V and J are TRBV19 and TRBJ1-5, with D hard to call. The germline V gene has CDR1 LNHDA and CDR2 SQIVND (reference sequence). The CDR3 extends over 15 amino acids. The V gene lost 2 bases and the J gene lost 0 bases, with 8 bases spanning the gap. DNA for the CDR3: TGTGCCAGTAGTATATCGGGTAATAGCAATCAGCCCCAGCATTTT. Its translation: CASSISGNSNQPQHF.

This clone occurred a few times. The chain links TRBV9 to TRBJ2-7; 9 bases are shared with TRBD1. Germline loops: CDR1 SGDLS, CDR2 YYNGEE. The CDR3 totals 16 residues. The J segment lost 2 bases and the V segment lost 3 bases, leaving 9 bases of the junction unmatched. The CDR3 sequence is CASSATGTGSAYEQYF. The CDR3 bases are TGTGCCAGCAGCGCGACCGGGACAGGGTCTGCCTACGAGCAGTACTTC.

The rearrangement joins TRBV7-6 to TRBJ1-1; D is ambiguous. The CDR3 runs to 13 residues. Germline CDR1 and CDR2: SGHVS and FNYEAQ. The ends were cut back, 1 base at V and 9 bases at J, with 12 bases in the middle. Here the CDR3 DNA reads TGTGCCAGCAGCTTAGTTGTGGAGGGCAAAGCTTTCTTT. Its protein product is CASSLVVEGKAFF.

Comments on this clone: The conserved closing phenylalanine or tryptophan is absent in this CDR3, likely reflecting a read error. The J gene is TRBJ1-1, the V gene TRBV7-2, with 9 bases matching TRBD1. Germline CDR1 reads SGHTA; CDR2 reads FQGNSA. The CDR3 has 14 residues. With 3 bases clipped from V and 4 bases from J, the junction kept 3 bases outside the gene matches. Here the CDR3 reads CASSFTGGSTEAFL. Written as DNA, the CDR3 is TGTGCCAGCAGCTTCACAGGGGGCAGCACTGAAGCTTTCCTT.

This clone was picked up a small number of times. The chain couples TRBV7-2 to TRBJ2-7; TRBD2 aligns across 12 bases. V gave up 9 bases and J gave up 5 bases; unmatched junction bases: 11. Germline V gene data show CDR1 as SGHTA and CDR2 as FQGNSA. This CDR3 region has 15 residues. The CDR3 region is CASKELAGGTDEQYF. The CDR3 coding sequence is TGTGCCAGTAAAGAACTAGCGGGAGGTACCGACGAGCAGTACTTC.

V and J are TRBV19 and TRBJ2-1, with D maybe TRBD1 (5 bases). Trimming removed 3 bases at V and 3 bases at J, with 6 bases between. CDR3 length equals 13 residues. In germline, CDR1 is LNHDA, CDR2 SQIVND (reference sequence). In nucleotides, the CDR3 is TGTGCCAGTAGTATGGGGCACTACAATGAGCAGTTCTTC. It translates to CASSMGHYNEQFF. Full variable domain (outside the CDR3, taken from reference TRBV19 and TRBJ2-1): DGGITQSPKYLFRKEGQNVTLSCEQNLNHDAMYWYRQDPGQGLRLIYYSQIVNDFQKGDIAEGYSVSREKKESFPLTVTSAQKNPTAFYLCASSMGHYNEQFFGPGTRLTVL.

V is TRBV19 and J is TRBJ2-5; no clear D gene. Trimming took 3 bases from V and 5 from J, leaving 13 bases between them. The CDR3 extends over 14 amino acids. Germline V CDR1 and CDR2: LNHDA, SQIVND (reference sequence). The CDR3 DNA follows: TGTGCCAGTAGTATCATGCCCTCCGGGGAGACCCAGTACTTC. Translating it yields CASSIMPSGETQYF. Supplemented by reference TRBV19 and TRBJ2-5, the full variable domain reads DGGITQSPKYLFRKEGQNVTLSCEQNLNHDAMYWYRQDPGQGLRLIYYSQIVNDFQKGDIAEGYSVSREKKESFPLTVTSAQKNPTAFYLCASSIMPSGETQYFGPGTRLLVL.

The chain recombines TRBV9 with TRBJ2-5; tentatively, D is TRBD1 (6 bases). Matching the DNA end better, TRBJ2-7 makes the J call doubtful. Germline-derived CDR1 and CDR2 are SGDLS and YYNGEE. The CDR3 loop spans 18 amino acids. CDR3 nucleotide sequence: TGTGCCAGCAGCGTAGGCTCAACCACGGGGTTCACAGGGTACGAGCAGTACTTC. Residues: CASSVGSTTGFTGYEQYF.

The chain employs TRBV5-8 and TRBJ2-1, with 10 nucleotides matching TRBD1. Germline assignment: CDR1 SGHTS and CDR2 YDEGEE. After removal of 4 bases from V and 6 bases from J, the junction contained 4 bases not matched to a gene. CDR3 length: 14 amino acids. CDR3 sequence reads: CASSPRTGGNEQFF. CDR3 bases: TGTGCCAGCAGCCCACGGACAGGGGGCAATGAGCAGTTCTTC.

V usage is TRBV7-9 and J usage is TRBJ1-3; D is ambiguous. The CDR3 spans 14 residues. Germline assignment: CDR1 SEHNR and CDR2 FQNEAQ (reference sequence). Between the trimmed V and J ends, which lost 2 bases and 2 bases, there was a span of 7 bases. CDR3 residues: CASSLSGTGNTIYF. CDR3 nucleotides: TGTGCCAGCAGCTTATCCGGGACTGGAAACACCATATATTTT.

J is TRBJ1-4 and V is TRBV4-3, with D perhaps matching TRBD1 (6 bases). Per the germline V gene, CDR1 is LGHNA and CDR2 is YSLEER. V was pared by 4 bases and J by 0 bases, with 12 bases between. CDR3 length: 16 residues. CDR3 DNA: TGCGCCAGCAGCCCAGGGACACACCCAACTAATGAAAAACTGTTTTTT. Its translation: CASSPGTHPTNEKLFF.